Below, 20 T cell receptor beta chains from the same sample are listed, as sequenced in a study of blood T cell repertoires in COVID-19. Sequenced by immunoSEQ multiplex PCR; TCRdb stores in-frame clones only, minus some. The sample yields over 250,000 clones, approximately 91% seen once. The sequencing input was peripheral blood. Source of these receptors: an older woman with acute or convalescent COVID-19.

The CDR3 coding sequence is TGCGCCAGCAGCCAAAGTAGCGGGGGGGAGACCCAGTACTTC. This codes for CASSQSSGGETQYF. This sequence joins TRBV4-3 and TRBJ2-5, with TRBD2 matching over 10 bases. Germline loops: CDR1 LGHNA, CDR2 YSLEER. The CDR3 runs to 14 residues. V shed 2 bases and J 5 bases; nucleotides not matched to a gene: 2.

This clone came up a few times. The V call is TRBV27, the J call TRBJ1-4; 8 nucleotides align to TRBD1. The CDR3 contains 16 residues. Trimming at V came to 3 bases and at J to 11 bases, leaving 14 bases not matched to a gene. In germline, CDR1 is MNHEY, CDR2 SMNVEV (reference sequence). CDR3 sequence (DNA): TGTGCCAGCAGTTTCGCCTCCGGGACAGGCCCGCGTAAACTGTTTTTT. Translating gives CASSFASGTGPRKLFF.

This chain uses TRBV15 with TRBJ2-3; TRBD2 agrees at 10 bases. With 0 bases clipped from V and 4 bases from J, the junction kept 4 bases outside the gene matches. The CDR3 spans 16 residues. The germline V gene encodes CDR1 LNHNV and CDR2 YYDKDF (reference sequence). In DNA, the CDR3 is TGTGCCACCAGCAGAGATCCAGCGGGGGGGGCAGATACGCAGTATTTT. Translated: CATSRDPAGGADTQYF.

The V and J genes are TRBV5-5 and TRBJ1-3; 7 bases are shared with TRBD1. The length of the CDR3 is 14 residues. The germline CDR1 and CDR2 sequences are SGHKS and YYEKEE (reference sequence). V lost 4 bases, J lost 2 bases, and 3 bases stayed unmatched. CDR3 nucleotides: TGTGCCAGCAGCGAGACAGGGACTGGAAACACCATATATTTT. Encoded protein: CASSETGTGNTIYF.

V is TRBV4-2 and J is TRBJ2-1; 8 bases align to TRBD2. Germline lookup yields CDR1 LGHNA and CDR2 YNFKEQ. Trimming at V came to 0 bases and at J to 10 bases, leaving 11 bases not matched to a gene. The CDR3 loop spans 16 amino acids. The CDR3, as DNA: TGTGCCAGCAGCCAAGATCTCCGCGGGAGGAGTCGGGAGCAGTTCTTC. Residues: CASSQDLRGRSREQFF.

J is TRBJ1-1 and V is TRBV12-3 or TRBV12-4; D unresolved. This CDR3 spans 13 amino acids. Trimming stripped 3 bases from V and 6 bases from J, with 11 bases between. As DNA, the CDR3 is TGTGCCAGCAGTTTCAACAGCCAAGCTGAAGCTTTCTTT. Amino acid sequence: CASSFNSQAEAFF.

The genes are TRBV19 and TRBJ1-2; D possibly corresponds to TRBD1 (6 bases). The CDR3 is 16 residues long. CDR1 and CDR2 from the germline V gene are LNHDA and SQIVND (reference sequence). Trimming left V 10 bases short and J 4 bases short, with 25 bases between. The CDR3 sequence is CATQTPGDRSSYGYTF. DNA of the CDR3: TGTGCCACCCAAACCCCAGGGGACCGATCATCCTATGGCTACACCTTC. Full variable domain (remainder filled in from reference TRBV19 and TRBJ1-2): DGGITQSPKYLFRKEGQNVTLSCEQNLNHDAMYWYRQDPGQGLRLIYYSQIVNDFQKGDIAEGYSVSREKKESFPLTVTSAQKNPTAFYLCATQTPGDRSSYGYTFGSGTRLTVV.

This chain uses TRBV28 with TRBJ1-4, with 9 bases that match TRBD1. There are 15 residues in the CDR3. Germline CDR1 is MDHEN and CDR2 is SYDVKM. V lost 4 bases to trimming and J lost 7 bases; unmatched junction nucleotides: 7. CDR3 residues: CASSSPGQGIEKLFF. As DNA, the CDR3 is TGTGCCAGCAGTTCGCCGGGACAGGGTATTGAAAAACTGTTTTTT.

CDR3 sequence reads: CASSLDYNYEQYF. The DNA of the CDR3 is TGTGCCAGCAGCCTGGACTATAACTACGAGCAGTACTTC. The chain joins TRBV28 to TRBJ2-7; possibly TRBD2 for D (6 bases). The germline CDR1 and CDR2 sequences are MDHEN and SYDVKM. Trimming stripped 6 bases from V and 3 bases from J, with 12 bases between. This CDR3 has 13 amino acids.

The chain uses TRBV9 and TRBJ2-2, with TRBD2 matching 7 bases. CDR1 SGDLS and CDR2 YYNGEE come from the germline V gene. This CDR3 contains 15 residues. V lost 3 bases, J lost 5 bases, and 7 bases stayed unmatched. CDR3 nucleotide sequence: TGTGCCAGCAGCGGGAGCGGGGCGTGGACCGGGGAGCTGTTTTTT. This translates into CASSGSGAWTGELFF.

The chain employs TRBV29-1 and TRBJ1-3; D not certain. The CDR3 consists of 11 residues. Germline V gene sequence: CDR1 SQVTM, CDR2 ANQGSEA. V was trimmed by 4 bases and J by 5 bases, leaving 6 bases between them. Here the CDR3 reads CSVAQRNTIYF. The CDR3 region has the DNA TGCAGCGTTGCACAGCGAAACACCATATATTTT.

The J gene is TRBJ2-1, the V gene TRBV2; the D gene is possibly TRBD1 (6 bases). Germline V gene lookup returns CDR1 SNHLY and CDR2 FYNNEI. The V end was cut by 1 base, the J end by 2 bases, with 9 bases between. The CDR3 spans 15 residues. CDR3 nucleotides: TGTGCCAGCAGTGAAGAGAGGGGGACCTACAATGAGCAGTTCTTC. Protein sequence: CASSEERGTYNEQFF.

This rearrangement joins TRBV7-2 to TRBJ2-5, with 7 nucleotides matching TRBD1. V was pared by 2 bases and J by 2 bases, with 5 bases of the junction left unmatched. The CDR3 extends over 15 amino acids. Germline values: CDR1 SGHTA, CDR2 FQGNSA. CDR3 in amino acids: CASSLWGTAQETQYF. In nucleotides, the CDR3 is TGTGCCAGCAGCTTATGGGGGACAGCACAAGAGACCCAGTACTTC. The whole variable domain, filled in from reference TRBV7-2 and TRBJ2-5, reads GAGVSQSPSNKVTEKGKDVELRCDPISGHTALYWYRQSLGQGLEFLIYFQGNSAPDKSGLPSDRFSAERTGGSVSTLTIQRTQQEDSAVYLCASSLWGTAQETQYFGPGTRLLVL.

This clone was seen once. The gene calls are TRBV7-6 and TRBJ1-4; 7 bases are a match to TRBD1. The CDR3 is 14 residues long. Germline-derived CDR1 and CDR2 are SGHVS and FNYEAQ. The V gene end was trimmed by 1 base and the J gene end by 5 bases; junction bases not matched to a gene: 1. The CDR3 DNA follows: TGTGCCAGCAGCTTAGGGACAGGAAATGAAAAACTGTTTTTT. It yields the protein CASSLGTGNEKLFF.

The CDR3 DNA sequence: TGTGCCAGCAGCCGGCCCTCTAGGAACACTGAAGCTTTCTTT. It yields the protein CASSRPSRNTEAFF. The chain is built from TRBV7-9 and TRBJ1-1; D is unclear. Between the trimmed V and J ends, which lost 5 bases and 1 base, there was a span of 11 bases. The germline CDR1 and CDR2 sequences are SEHNR and FQNEAQ (reference sequence). This CDR3 comprises 14 residues.

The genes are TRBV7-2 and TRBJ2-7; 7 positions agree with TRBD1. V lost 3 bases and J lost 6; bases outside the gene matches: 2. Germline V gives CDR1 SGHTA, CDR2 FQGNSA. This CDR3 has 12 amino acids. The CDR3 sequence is CASSFDRAEQYF. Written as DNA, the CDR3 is TGTGCCAGCAGCTTTGACAGGGCCGAGCAGTACTTC.

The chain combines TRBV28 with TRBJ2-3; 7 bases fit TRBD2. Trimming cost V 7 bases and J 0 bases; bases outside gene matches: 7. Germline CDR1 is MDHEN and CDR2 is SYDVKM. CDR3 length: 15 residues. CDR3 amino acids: CASTKISGSTDTQYF. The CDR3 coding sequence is TGTGCCAGCACCAAGATTAGCGGGAGCACAGATACGCAGTATTTT.

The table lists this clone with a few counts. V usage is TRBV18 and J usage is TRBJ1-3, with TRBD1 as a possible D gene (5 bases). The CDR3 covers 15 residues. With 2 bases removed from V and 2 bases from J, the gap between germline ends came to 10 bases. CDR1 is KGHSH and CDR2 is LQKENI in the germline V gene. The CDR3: CASSPKAGTGNTIYF. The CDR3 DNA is TGTGCCAGCTCACCAAAGGCAGGGACTGGAAACACCATATATTTT.

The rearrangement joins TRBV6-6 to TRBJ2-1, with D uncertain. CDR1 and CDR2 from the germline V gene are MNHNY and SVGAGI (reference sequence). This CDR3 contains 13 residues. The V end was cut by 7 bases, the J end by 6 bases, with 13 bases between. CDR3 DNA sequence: TGTGCCAGCACAATGGTCACGCGCAATGAGCAGTTCTTC. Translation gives CASTMVTRNEQFF.

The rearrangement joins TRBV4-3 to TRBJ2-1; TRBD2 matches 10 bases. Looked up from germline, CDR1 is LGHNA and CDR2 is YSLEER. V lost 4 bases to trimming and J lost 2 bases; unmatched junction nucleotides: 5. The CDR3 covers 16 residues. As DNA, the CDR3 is TGCGCCAGCAGCCGCCTAACTAGCGGGGCCTACAATGAGCAGTTCTTC. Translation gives CASSRLTSGAYNEQFF.